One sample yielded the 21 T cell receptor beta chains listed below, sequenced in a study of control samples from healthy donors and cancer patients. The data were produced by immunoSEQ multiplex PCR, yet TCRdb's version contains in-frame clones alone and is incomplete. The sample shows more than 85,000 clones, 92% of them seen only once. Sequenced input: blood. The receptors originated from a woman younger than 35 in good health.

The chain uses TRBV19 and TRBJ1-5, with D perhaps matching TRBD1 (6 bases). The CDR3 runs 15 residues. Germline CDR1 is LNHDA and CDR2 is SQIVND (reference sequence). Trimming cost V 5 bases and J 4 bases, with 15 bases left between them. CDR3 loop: CASSPSGTRNQPQHF. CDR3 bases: TGTGCCAGTAGTCCATCCGGGACAAGAAATCAGCCCCAGCATTTT. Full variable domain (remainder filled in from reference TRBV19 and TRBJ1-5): DGGITQSPKYLFRKEGQNVTLSCEQNLNHDAMYWYRQDPGQGLRLIYYSQIVNDFQKGDIAEGYSVSREKKESFPLTVTSAQKNPTAFYLCASSPSGTRNQPQHFGDGTRLSIL.

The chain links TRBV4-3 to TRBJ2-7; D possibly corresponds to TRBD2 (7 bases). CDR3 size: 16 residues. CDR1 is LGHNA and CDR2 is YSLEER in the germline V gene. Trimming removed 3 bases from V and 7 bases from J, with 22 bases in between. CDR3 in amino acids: CASSQGAGEVRIEQYF. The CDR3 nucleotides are TGCGCCAGCAGCCAGGGGGCGGGGGAGGTTAGAATTGAGCAGTACTTC.

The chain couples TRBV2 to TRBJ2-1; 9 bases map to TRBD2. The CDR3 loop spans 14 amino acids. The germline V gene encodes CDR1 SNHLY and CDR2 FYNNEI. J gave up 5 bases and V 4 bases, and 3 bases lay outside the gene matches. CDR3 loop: CASSVSGGNNEQFF. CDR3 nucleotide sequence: TGTGCCAGCAGTGTTAGCGGGGGAAACAATGAGCAGTTCTTC.

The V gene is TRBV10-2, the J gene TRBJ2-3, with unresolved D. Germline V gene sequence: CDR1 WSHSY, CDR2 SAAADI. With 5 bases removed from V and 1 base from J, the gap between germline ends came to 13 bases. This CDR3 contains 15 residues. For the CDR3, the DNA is TGCGCCAGCAGTATGTTGGCCAGGCGCACAGATACGCAGTATTTT. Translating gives CASSMLARRTDTQYF.

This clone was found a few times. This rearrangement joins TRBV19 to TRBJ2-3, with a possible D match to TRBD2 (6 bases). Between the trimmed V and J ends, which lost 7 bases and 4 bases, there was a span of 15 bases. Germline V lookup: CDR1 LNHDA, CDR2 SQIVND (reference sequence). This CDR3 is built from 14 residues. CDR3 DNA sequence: TGTGCCAGTAAATCCGGGACTGGGGCAGATACGCAGTATTTT. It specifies CASKSGTGADTQYF.

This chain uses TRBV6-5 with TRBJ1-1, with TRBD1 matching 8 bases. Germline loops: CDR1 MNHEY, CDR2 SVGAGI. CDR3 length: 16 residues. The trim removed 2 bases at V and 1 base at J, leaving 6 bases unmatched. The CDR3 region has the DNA TGTGCCAGCAGTTACCAAACAGGGACAGGGAACACTGAAGCTTTCTTT. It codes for CASSYQTGTGNTEAFF.

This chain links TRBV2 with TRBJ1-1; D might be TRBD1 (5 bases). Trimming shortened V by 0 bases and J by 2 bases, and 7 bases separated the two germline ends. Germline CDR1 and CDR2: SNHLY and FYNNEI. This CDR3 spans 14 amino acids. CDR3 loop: CASSEAGENTEAFF. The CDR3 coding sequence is TGTGCCAGCAGTGAAGCGGGGGAAAACACTGAAGCTTTCTTT.

CDR3 protein: CASSPSGRAEEQYF. CDR3 sequence (DNA): TGTGCCAGCAGCCCTAGCGGGAGGGCAGAAGAGCAGTACTTC. V gene TRBV11-2 combines with J gene TRBJ2-7; 12 positions agree with TRBD2. The CDR3 covers 14 residues. Trimming removed 5 bases from V and 7 bases from J; junction bases left unmatched: 6. The V gene's germline CDR1 is SGHAT and CDR2 FQNNGV.

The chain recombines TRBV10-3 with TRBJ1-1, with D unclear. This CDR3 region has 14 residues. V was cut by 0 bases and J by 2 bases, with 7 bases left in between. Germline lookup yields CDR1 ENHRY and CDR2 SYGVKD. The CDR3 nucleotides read TGTGCCATCAGTGAGTCTCAGGTTAACACTGAAGCTTTCTTT. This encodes CAISESQVNTEAFF.

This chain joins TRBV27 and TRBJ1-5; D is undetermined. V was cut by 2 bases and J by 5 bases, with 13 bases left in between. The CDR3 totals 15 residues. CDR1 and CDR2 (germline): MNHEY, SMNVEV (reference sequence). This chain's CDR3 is CASSLEGSLHQPQHF. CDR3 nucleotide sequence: TGTGCCAGCAGTTTAGAGGGTTCTCTCCATCAGCCCCAGCATTTT.

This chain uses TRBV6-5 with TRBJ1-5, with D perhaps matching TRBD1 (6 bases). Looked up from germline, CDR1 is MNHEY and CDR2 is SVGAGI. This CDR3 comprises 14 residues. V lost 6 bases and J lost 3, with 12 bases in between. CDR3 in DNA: TGTGCCAGCAGCCTTGGACAGCTCAATCAGCCCCAGCATTTT. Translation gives CASSLGQLNQPQHF.

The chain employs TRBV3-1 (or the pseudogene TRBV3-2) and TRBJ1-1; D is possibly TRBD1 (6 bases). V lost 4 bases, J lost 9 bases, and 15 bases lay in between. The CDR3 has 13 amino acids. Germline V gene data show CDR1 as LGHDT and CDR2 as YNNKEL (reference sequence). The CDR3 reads CASSPKRGTQAFF. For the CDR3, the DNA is TGTGCCAGCAGCCCAAAAAGGGGGACTCAAGCTTTCTTT.

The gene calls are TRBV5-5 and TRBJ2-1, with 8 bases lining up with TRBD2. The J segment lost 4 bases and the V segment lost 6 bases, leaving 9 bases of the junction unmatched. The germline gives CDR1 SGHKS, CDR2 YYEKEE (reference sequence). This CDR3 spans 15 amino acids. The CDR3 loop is CASTDSGIGYNEQFF. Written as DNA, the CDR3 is TGTGCCAGCACCGATAGCGGGATAGGGTACAATGAGCAGTTCTTC.

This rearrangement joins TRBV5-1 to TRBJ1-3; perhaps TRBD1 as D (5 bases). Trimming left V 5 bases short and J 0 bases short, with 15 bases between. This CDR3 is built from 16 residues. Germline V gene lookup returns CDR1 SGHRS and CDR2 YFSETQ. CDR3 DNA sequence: TGCGCCAGCAGTCCTGGGGACGGGAGCTCTGGAAACACCATATATTTT. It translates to CASSPGDGSSGNTIYF.

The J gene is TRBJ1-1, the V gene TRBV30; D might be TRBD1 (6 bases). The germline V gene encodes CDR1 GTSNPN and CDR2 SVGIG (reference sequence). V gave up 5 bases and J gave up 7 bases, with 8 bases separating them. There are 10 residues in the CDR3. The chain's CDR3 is CAWGTYEAFF. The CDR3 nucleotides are TGTGCCTGGGGGACATATGAAGCTTTCTTT.

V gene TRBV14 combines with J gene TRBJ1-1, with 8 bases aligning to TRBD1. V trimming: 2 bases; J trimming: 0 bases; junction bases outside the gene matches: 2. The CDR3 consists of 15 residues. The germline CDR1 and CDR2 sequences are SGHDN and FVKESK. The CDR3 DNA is TGTGCCAGCAGCCAACAGGGGGCATTGAACACTGAAGCTTTCTTT. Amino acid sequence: CASSQQGALNTEAFF. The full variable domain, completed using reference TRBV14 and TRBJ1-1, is EAGVTQFPSHSVIEKGQTVTLRCDPISGHDNLYWYRRVMGKEIKFLLHFVKESKQDESGMPNNRFLAERTGGTYSTLKVQPAELEDSGVYFCASSQQGALNTEAFFGQGTRLTVV.

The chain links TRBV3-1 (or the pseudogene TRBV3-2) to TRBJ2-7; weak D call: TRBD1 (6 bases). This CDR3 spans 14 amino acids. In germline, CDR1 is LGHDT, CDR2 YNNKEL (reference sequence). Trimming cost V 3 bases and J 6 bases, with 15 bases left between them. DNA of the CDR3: TGTGCCAGCAGCCAGGGGGCACGAGCCGGCGAGCAGTACTTC. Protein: CASSQGARAGEQYF.

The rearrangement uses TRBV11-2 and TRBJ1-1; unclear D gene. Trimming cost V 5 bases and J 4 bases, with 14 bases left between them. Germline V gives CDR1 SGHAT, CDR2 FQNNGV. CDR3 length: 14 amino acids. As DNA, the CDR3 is TGTGCCAGCAGCCCCCGGGCCACTGGCACTGAAGCTTTCTTT. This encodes CASSPRATGTEAFF.

The CDR3 DNA is TGTGCCACTAGACAGTCAGGCACCTCAGATACGCAGTATTTT. As protein: CATRQSGTSDTQYF. The genes are TRBV10-3 and TRBJ2-3; maybe TRBD1 (5 bases). Per the germline V gene, CDR1 is ENHRY and CDR2 is SYGVKD. This CDR3 region has 14 residues. Between the trimmed V and J ends, which lost 10 bases and 4 bases, there was a span of 18 bases.

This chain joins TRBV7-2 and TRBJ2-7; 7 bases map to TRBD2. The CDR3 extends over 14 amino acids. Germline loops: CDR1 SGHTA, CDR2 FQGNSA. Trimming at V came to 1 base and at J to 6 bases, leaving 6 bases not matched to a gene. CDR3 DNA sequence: TGTGCCAGCAGCTTAGGCGCGGGGGTTGCCGAGCAGTACTTC. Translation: CASSLGAGVAEQYF.

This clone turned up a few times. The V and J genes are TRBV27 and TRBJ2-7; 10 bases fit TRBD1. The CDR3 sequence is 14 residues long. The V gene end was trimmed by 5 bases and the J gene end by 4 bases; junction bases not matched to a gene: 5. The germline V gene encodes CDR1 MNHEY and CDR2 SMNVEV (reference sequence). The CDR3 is CASSAGTGVYEQYF. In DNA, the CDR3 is TGTGCCAGCAGTGCCGGGACAGGGGTTTACGAGCAGTACTTC.